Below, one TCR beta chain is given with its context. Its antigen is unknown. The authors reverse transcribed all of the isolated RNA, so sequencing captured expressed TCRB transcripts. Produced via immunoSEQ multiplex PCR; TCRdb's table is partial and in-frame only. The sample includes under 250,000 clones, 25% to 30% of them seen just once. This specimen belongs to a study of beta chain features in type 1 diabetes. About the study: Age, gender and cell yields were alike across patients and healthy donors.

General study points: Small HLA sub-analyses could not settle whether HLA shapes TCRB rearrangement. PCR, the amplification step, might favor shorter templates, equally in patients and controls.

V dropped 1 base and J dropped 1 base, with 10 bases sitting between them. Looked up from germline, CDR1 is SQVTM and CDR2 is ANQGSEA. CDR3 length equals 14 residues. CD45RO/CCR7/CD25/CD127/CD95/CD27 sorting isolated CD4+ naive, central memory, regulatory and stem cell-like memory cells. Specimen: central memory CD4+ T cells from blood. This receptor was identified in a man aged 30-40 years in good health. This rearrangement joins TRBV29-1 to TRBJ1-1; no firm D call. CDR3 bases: TGCAGCGTTGAAGGGCAAAGGCAGAACACTGAAGCTTTCTTT. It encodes CSVEGQRQNTEAFF.